The sequence of this T cell receptor (beta chain) was determined in a study of T cell repertoires in cytomegalovirus infection. Study-wide background: CMV infection together with matching HLA type was indicated by public TCR beta signatures.

Each CDR3 protein is one row after TCRdb ran MiXCR on the reads. Of tens of thousands of distinct CDR3 sequences in the sample, roughly 22% were seen once. The J segment lost 5 bases and the V segment lost 1 base, leaving 4 bases of the junction unmatched. Germline CDR1 and CDR2: SGHTA and FQGNSA. The CDR3 has 17 amino acids. This clonotype showed up many times. Its target is not known. Study-level results: The ex vivo response was dominated by HLA-C-restricted CMV-specific TCR beta clonotypes.

The sample consisted of PBMCs, sequenced either directly or after in vitro stimulation (not recorded which). The sequence derives from a human donor in good health (CMV status not recorded). Some clones in this sample may be carry-over from other donors' samples. The rearrangement links TRBV7-2 to TRBJ2-3; 15 bases are a match to TRBD2. CDR3 DNA sequence: TGTGCCAGCAGCTTAGTGGGACTAGCGGGGGGCCAAGATACGCAGTATTTT. This encodes CASSLVGLAGGQDTQYF.